The 20 T cell receptor beta chains presented below share a single source sample, sequenced in a study of cytomegalovirus exposure and HLA in healthy donors. The PCR employed 60 Vbeta primers together with 13 Jbeta primers. Assay: immunoSEQ multiplex PCR; the TCRdb copy retains only in-frame clones and omits some. This listing includes roughly 120,000 clones. Sequenced material: PBMCs. Receptors were obtained from a young man in good health and CMV-seronegative.

The genes are TRBV6-1 and TRBJ1-1, with D possibly TRBD1 on 5 matching bases. Trimming left V 3 bases short and J 2 bases short, with 13 bases between. Germline CDR1 MNHNS, CDR2 SASEGT. The CDR3 consists of 15 residues. The CDR3 sequence: CASSDVRGGNTEAFF. The CDR3 nucleotides read TGTGCCAGCAGTGATGTTCGGGGGGGTAACACTGAAGCTTTCTTT.

The chain employs TRBV19 and TRBJ1-1; D perhaps matches TRBD1 (6 bases). CDR1 LNHDA and CDR2 SQIVND come from the germline V gene (reference sequence). The CDR3 runs 17 residues. Deletions cut 2 bases from V and 2 bases from J, with 18 bases between. In DNA form, the CDR3 reads TGTGCCAGTAGTATAAGTACAGGGATCTCTATTAACACTGAAGCTTTCTTT. Amino acids: CASSISTGISINTEAFF.

The J gene is TRBJ1-2, the V gene TRBV19; the D gene is possibly TRBD1 (5 bases). The V end lost 6 bases, the J end lost 4 bases, and 12 bases lay between the germline ends. Germline CDR1 reads LNHDA; CDR2 reads SQIVND (reference sequence). The CDR3 is made up of 13 amino acids. The CDR3 reads CASREMGLYGYTF. As DNA, the CDR3 is TGTGCCAGTAGAGAGATGGGGCTCTATGGCTACACCTTC. The full variable domain, its missing parts supplied by reference TRBV19 and TRBJ1-2, is DGGITQSPKYLFRKEGQNVTLSCEQNLNHDAMYWYRQDPGQGLRLIYYSQIVNDFQKGDIAEGYSVSREKKESFPLTVTSAQKNPTAFYLCASREMGLYGYTFGSGTRLTVV.

The genes are TRBV4-1 and TRBJ1-4; 10 bases match TRBD1. The junction had 3 bases not matched to a gene; V was cut back by 2 bases and J by 6 bases. Looked up from germline, CDR1 is MGHRA and CDR2 is YSYEKL. CDR3 length equals 15 residues. CDR3: CASSQLGQGHEKLFF. As DNA, the CDR3 is TGCGCCAGCAGCCAACTGGGACAGGGGCATGAAAAACTGTTTTTT.

The J gene is TRBJ1-5, the V gene TRBV28; D gene unclear. This CDR3 is 14 amino acids long. With 10 bases removed from V and 7 bases from J, the gap between germline ends came to 20 bases. Germline V gene sequence: CDR1 MDHEN, CDR2 SYDVKM. CDR3 bases: TGTGCCATTCGACTTCGGGGTAACGGGCAGCCCCAGCATTTT. Encoded protein: CAIRLRGNGQPQHF.

The chain combines TRBV6-5 with TRBJ2-3; 7 nucleotides match TRBD1. V lost 3 bases, J lost 3 bases, and 6 bases stayed unmatched. Germline V gives CDR1 MNHEY, CDR2 SVGAGI. This CDR3 contains 15 residues. The CDR3 loop reads CASSYEGAGTDTQYF. The CDR3 region has the DNA TGTGCCAGCAGTTATGAGGGGGCTGGAACAGATACGCAGTATTTT.

A word on this clone: At one end, the junction sequence differs from germline, possibly due to a read error. This sequence joins TRBV29-1 and TRBJ2-5; D is undetermined. TRBJ2-7 matches the DNA end more closely, so the J call is doubtful. Per germline, CDR1 SQVTM and CDR2 ANQGSEA. The CDR3 covers 12 residues. The DNA of the CDR3 is TGCAGCGTTAAAGAAGACTTCTACGAGCAGTACTTC. Translating it yields CSVKEDFYEQYF.

The genes are TRBV13 and TRBJ2-5; 11 bases are shared with TRBD1. Germline-derived CDR1 and CDR2 are PRHDT and FYEKMQ (reference sequence). V gave up 5 bases and J gave up 11 bases; unmatched junction bases: 10. The CDR3 has 14 amino acids. The CDR3 sequence: CASSAGTGGGEQYF. As DNA, the CDR3 is TGTGCCAGCAGCGCTGGGACAGGGGGAGGTGAGCAGTACTTC.

V is TRBV11-2 and J is TRBJ1-2; D is ambiguous. The germline V gene encodes CDR1 SGHAT and CDR2 FQNNGV. Trimming took 1 base from V and 3 from J, leaving 9 bases between them. This CDR3 is 14 amino acids long. CDR3 amino acids: CASSLAGQDYGYTF. The CDR3 DNA sequence: TGTGCCAGCAGCTTAGCTGGCCAGGACTATGGCTACACCTTC.

The V and J genes are TRBV11-1 and TRBJ2-1; 9 positions match TRBD2. The CDR3 consists of 15 residues. Germline V gene data show CDR1 as SGHAT and CDR2 as FQDESV (reference sequence). V lost 10 bases and J lost 9; bases outside the gene matches: 16. For the CDR3, the DNA is TGTGCCACCTCGTTGGCTAGCGGGGTAGGGGGTGAGCAGTTCTTC. Translated: CATSLASGVGGEQFF.

This chain links TRBV18 with TRBJ2-7; the match to TRBD1 covers 10 bases. The CDR3 covers 16 residues. V was clipped by 2 bases and J by 5 bases; unmatched bases: 9. Germline CDR1 KGHSH, CDR2 LQKENI. For the CDR3, the DNA is TGTGCCAGCTCACCAATGACGGGGACAGGGGTAGACGAGCAGTACTTC. Translated: CASSPMTGTGVDEQYF.

This chain connects TRBV2 to TRBJ1-1; D not resolved. Germline V gene sequence: CDR1 SNHLY, CDR2 FYNNEI. CDR3 length: 12 residues. V lost 4 bases, J lost 0 bases, and 3 bases lay in between. The CDR3 region has the DNA TGTGCCAGCAGTGCAGTGAACACTGAAGCTTTCTTT. Translated: CASSAVNTEAFF.

This chain links TRBV7-9 with TRBJ2-7; TRBD1 matches 10 bases. CDR1 SEHNR and CDR2 FQNEAQ come from the germline V gene (reference sequence). V was clipped by 3 bases and J by 3 bases; unmatched bases: 11. The CDR3 runs to 17 residues. The CDR3 DNA sequence: TGTGCCAGCAGCTTGGGACAGGGGATCGTCCCTGACTACGAGCAGTACTTC. Translated, it gives CASSLGQGIVPDYEQYF.

This sequence joins TRBV27 and TRBJ2-7, with 9 bases that match TRBD2. This CDR3 has 15 residues. V lost 8 bases, J lost 2 bases, and 10 bases stayed unmatched. Germline loops: CDR1 MNHEY, CDR2 SMNVEV (reference sequence). The CDR3 reads CASPLIASGTYEQYF. The CDR3 DNA is TGTGCCAGCCCCCTAATAGCTAGCGGGACCTACGAGCAGTACTTC.

This chain links TRBV10-1 with TRBJ1-1, with a possible D match to TRBD1 (6 bases). V was cut by 7 bases and J by 1 base, with 10 bases left in between. The CDR3 runs to 13 residues. In germline, CDR1 is WNHNN, CDR2 SYGVQD (reference sequence). CDR3 sequence reads: CASKMGQNTEAFF. The CDR3 DNA reads TGCGCCAGCAAAATGGGACAGAACACTGAAGCTTTCTTT.

V usage is TRBV5-1 and J usage is TRBJ2-3, with 8 nucleotides matching TRBD2. The CDR3 extends over 16 amino acids. V gave up 1 base and J gave up 1 base; unmatched junction bases: 5. Germline V gene data show CDR1 as SGHRS and CDR2 as YFSETQ. CDR3: CASSLTSGHRTDTQYF. The CDR3, as DNA: TGCGCCAGCAGCTTGACTAGCGGCCACCGCACAGATACGCAGTATTTT.

This chain connects TRBV27 to TRBJ2-5, with a weak D call TRBD1 (6 bases). This CDR3 is built from 15 residues. V was pared by 4 bases and J by 11 bases, with 23 bases between. CDR1 is MNHEY and CDR2 is SMNVEV in the germline V gene (reference sequence). The CDR3: CASSSVRYRATEQYF. The DNA for the CDR3 is TGTGCCAGCAGTTCGGTTCGGTACAGGGCCACTGAGCAGTACTTC.

The V gene is TRBV6-1, the J gene TRBJ2-1, with 10 bases matching TRBD2. V shed 3 bases, J shed 2 bases, and the junction held 10 bases outside the gene matches. Germline lookup yields CDR1 MNHNS and CDR2 SASEGT. CDR3 length: 18 amino acids. The CDR3 DNA reads TGTGCCAGCAGTGAGGTTCTAGCGGGAGTAGGAACCTACAATGAGCAGTTCTTC. Encoded protein: CASSEVLAGVGTYNEQFF.

The chain has TRBV28 and TRBJ1-1; D is possibly TRBD1 (5 bases). The germline V and J ends were trimmed by 6 bases and 4 bases, with 12 bases remaining between them. CDR3 length: 13 amino acids. In germline, CDR1 is MDHEN, CDR2 SYDVKM. CDR3 sequence (DNA): TGTGCCAGCAGCACACAGGCCCCCACTGAAGCTTTCTTT. This gives the protein CASSTQAPTEAFF.

This rearrangement joins TRBV28 to TRBJ1-5; 7 nucleotides agree with TRBD1. V trimming: 10 bases; J trimming: 1 base; junction bases outside the gene matches: 10. In germline, CDR1 is MDHEN, CDR2 SYDVKM. The CDR3 has 15 residues. Here the CDR3 DNA reads TGTGCCACGTGTCCATCGACAGGGAGCAATCAGCCCCAGCATTTT. Its protein is CATCPSTGSNQPQHF.